Each of the 28 T cell receptor beta chains below was sequenced from the same sample in a study of T-cell memory formation after mild COVID-19. A single record per CDR3 protein comes from TCRdb applying MiXCR to the 5' RACE reads. Here the sample spans a few hundred thousand distinct CDR3 sequences, more than 20% being singletons. Sequencing input: PBMCs or a T cell subset sorted from them (not recorded which). These receptor sequences come from an adult woman who had mild COVID-19 (a few samples of this study predate the infection). Cell type and time point are not known.

The V gene is TRBV19, the J gene TRBJ1-6; D gene unclear. CDR1 is LNHDA and CDR2 is SQIVND in the germline V gene (reference sequence). The CDR3 is made up of 17 amino acids. V dropped 6 bases and J dropped 5 bases, with 20 bases sitting between them. The CDR3 nucleotides are TGTGCCAGTAGGCGAAAGACGGGAATATTGGATAATTCACCCCTCCACTTT. Its translation is CASRRKTGILDNSPLHF.

V and J are TRBV7-3 and TRBJ1-1; TRBD1 matches 9 bases. This CDR3 is built from 13 residues. Germline values: CDR1 SGHTA, CDR2 FQGTGA. Trimming cost V 4 bases and J 6 bases; bases outside gene matches: 3. The CDR3 DNA is TGTGCCAGCAGCTCGTACAGGGGGCCTGAAGCTTTCTTT. This encodes CASSSYRGPEAFF.

The rearrangement links TRBV6-2 or TRBV6-3 to TRBJ2-7; tentatively, D is TRBD1 (5 bases). Germline V gene lookup returns CDR1 MNHEY and CDR2 SVGEGT. The germline V and J ends were trimmed by 0 bases and 3 bases, with 12 bases remaining between them. CDR3 size: 15 residues. CDR3 sequence: CASSYSRQTDYEQYF. The CDR3, as DNA: TGTGCCAGCAGTTACTCGAGACAGACCGACTACGAGCAGTACTTC.

This clonotype was counted ten times or more. CDR3 in amino acids: CASRDTVGEKLFF. As DNA, the CDR3 is TGTGCCAGCAGGGACACGGTAGGGGAAAAACTGTTTTTT. V usage is TRBV12-3 or TRBV12-4 and J usage is TRBJ1-4; tentative D call: TRBD1 (5 bases). The CDR3 is made up of 13 amino acids. Trimming left V 6 bases short and J 8 bases short, with 13 bases between.

This clonotype was detected a few times. The chain is built from TRBV12-3 or TRBV12-4 and TRBJ1-2, with 12 nucleotides matching TRBD1. Germline trimming cut 5 bases from V and 3 bases from J; bases unmatched to any gene: 7. The CDR3 contains 16 residues. The CDR3 loop is CASSLPGQGAYYGYTF. Written as DNA, the CDR3 is TGTGCCAGCAGTCTTCCGGGACAGGGGGCTTACTATGGCTACACCTTC.

This clonotype showed up just a few times. The chain employs TRBV12-3 or TRBV12-4 and TRBJ2-7; no reliable D call. This CDR3 has 13 amino acids. Between the trimmed V and J ends, which lost 6 bases and 3 bases, there was a span of 12 bases. CDR3 loop: CASSPVAGYEQYF. DNA of the CDR3: TGTGCCAGCAGCCCCGTAGCCGGCTACGAGCAGTACTTC.

The chain combines TRBV30 with TRBJ1-1, with a weak D call TRBD1 (6 bases). The CDR3 covers 12 residues. Per germline, CDR1 GTSNPN and CDR2 SVGIG (reference sequence). V lost 0 bases and J 6 bases, leaving 8 bases between the germline ends. This chain's CDR3 is CAWSVRGPEAFF. The CDR3 DNA follows: TGTGCCTGGAGTGTACGGGGGCCTGAAGCTTTCTTT.

This clonotype came up a few times. This sequence joins TRBV20-1 and TRBJ1-4; possibly TRBD1 for D (6 bases). This CDR3 has 17 amino acids. Deletions cut 0 bases from V and 2 bases from J, with 16 bases between. Germline CDR1 reads DFQATT; CDR2 reads SNEGSKA (reference sequence). CDR3 coding DNA: TGCAGTGCTAGAGATTCTTACCAGGGGACGACTAATGAAAAACTGTTTTTT. This encodes CSARDSYQGTTNEKLFF.

This clonotype occurred a few times. This rearrangement joins TRBV2 to TRBJ1-1; the match to TRBD1 covers 10 bases. Germline lookup yields CDR1 SNHLY and CDR2 FYNNEI. CDR3 length: 16 residues. V lost 0 bases to trimming and J lost 6 bases; unmatched junction nucleotides: 7. CDR3 nucleotide sequence: TGTGCCAGCAGTGAAGCAGGGACAGGGGTTGTAGCTGAAGCTTTCTTT. Amino acid sequence: CASSEAGTGVVAEAFF. Based on the CDR3 plus reference TRBV2 and TRBJ1-1, the full variable domain is EPEVTQTPSHQVTQMGQEVILRCVPISNHLYFYWYRQILGQKVEFLVSFYNNEISEKSEIFDDQFSVERPDGSNFTLKIRSTKLEDSAMYFCASSEAGTGVVAEAFFGQGTRLTVV.

The V gene is TRBV24-1, the J gene TRBJ2-5, with a possible D match to TRBD1 (6 bases). Trimming left V 5 bases short and J 1 base short, with 19 bases between. This CDR3 is built from 17 residues. Germline V gene sequence: CDR1 KGHDR, CDR2 SFDVKD. The CDR3 sequence: CATSGPSGTDSQETQYF. The DNA for the CDR3 is TGTGCCACCAGTGGCCCATCCGGGACGGACAGCCAAGAGACCCAGTACTTC.

The J gene is TRBJ2-3, the V gene TRBV7-2; D uncertain. This CDR3 contains 12 residues. Germline values: CDR1 SGHTA, CDR2 FQGNSA. V lost 1 base, J lost 7 bases, and 6 bases lay in between. In DNA form, the CDR3 reads TGTGCCAGCAGCTTAGACTTGAATACGCAGTATTTT. This codes for CASSLDLNTQYF. The full variable domain, in which reference TRBV7-2 and TRBJ2-3 provide the parts outside the CDR3, is GAGVSQSPSNKVTEKGKDVELRCDPISGHTALYWYRQSLGQGLEFLIYFQGNSAPDKSGLPSDRFSAERTGGSVSTLTIQRTQQEDSAVYLCASSLDLNTQYFGPGTRLTVL.

This clonotype was detected only once. This rearrangement joins TRBV30 to TRBJ1-2, with D unclear. This CDR3 contains 12 residues. V gave up 0 bases and J gave up 5 bases, with 7 bases separating them. The germline V gene has CDR1 GTSNPN and CDR2 SVGIG (reference sequence). The CDR3 bases are TGTGCCTGGAGTGTCTCGGGATATGGCTACACCTTC. Amino acid sequence: CAWSVSGYGYTF.

The chain employs TRBV7-9 and TRBJ1-1; weak D call: TRBD1 (6 bases). V lost 5 bases and J lost 1, with 14 bases in between. The germline gives CDR1 SEHNR, CDR2 FQNEAQ (reference sequence). The CDR3 has 15 residues. The CDR3 DNA reads TGTGCCAGCAGCGCCTACCAGGGGTGGAACACTGAAGCTTTCTTT. Encoded protein: CASSAYQGWNTEAFF.

With respect to this clonotype: A much bigger clone sits one base away, suggesting this may be a read error. J is TRBJ1-1 and V is TRBV6-5, with 10 bases fitting TRBD1. Germline loops: CDR1 MNHEY, CDR2 SVGAGI. V was pared by 5 bases and J by 5 bases, with 2 bases of the junction left unmatched. The CDR3 is made up of 13 amino acids. The CDR3 nucleotides read TGTGCCAGCAGTAAGGACAGGGGGACTGAAGCTTTCTTT. This codes for CASSKDRGTEAFF.

This clonotype turned up a few times. The rearrangement uses TRBV12-3 or TRBV12-4 and TRBJ2-7; 8 nucleotides align to TRBD2. The trim removed 6 bases at V and 4 bases at J, leaving 11 bases unmatched. The CDR3 consists of 15 residues. The CDR3 region is CASSYAGGGQYEQYF. For the CDR3, the DNA is TGTGCCAGCAGCTACGCGGGAGGCGGACAGTACGAGCAGTACTTC.

This clonotype showed up many times. This chain uses TRBV12-3 or TRBV12-4 with TRBJ2-7; TRBD2 agrees at 16 bases. The V gene end was trimmed by 4 bases and the J gene end by 2 bases; junction bases not matched to a gene: 8. The CDR3 sequence is 18 residues long. Written as DNA, the CDR3 is TGTGCCAGCAGTTCGGGACTAGCGGGAGGGTCACGTCCCTACGAGCAGTACTTC. It yields the protein CASSSGLAGGSRPYEQYF.

This clonotype was seen a handful of times. The V call is TRBV7-3, the J call TRBJ1-5, with no clear D. Germline assignment: CDR1 SGHTA and CDR2 FQGTGA. The CDR3 consists of 13 residues. V was cut by 5 bases and J by 7 bases, with 12 bases left in between. The CDR3 spells CASSREFGQPQHF. The CDR3 bases are TGTGCCAGCAGCAGGGAATTTGGACAGCCCCAGCATTTT.

A few counts support this clonotype. V gene TRBV18 combines with J gene TRBJ1-1, with D perhaps matching TRBD1 (5 bases). Trimming pared 2 bases from V and 3 bases from J, leaving 10 bases between. The CDR3 is 14 amino acids. Germline CDR1 and CDR2: KGHSH and LQKENI. CDR3 sequence reads: CASSPWQGDTEAFF. CDR3 coding DNA: TGTGCCAGCTCACCATGGCAGGGAGACACTGAAGCTTTCTTT.

The V gene is TRBV6-1, the J gene TRBJ2-4, with D unclear. Germline V gene sequence: CDR1 MNHNS, CDR2 SASEGT. The CDR3 spans 16 residues. Trimming removed 0 bases at V and 9 bases at J, with 18 bases between. The CDR3 protein is CASSEALMSVGSIQYF. The CDR3 bases are TGTGCCAGCAGTGAAGCGCTGATGTCTGTGGGAAGCATTCAGTACTTC.

The gene calls are TRBV4-1 and TRBJ1-6, with D unclear. Germline values: CDR1 MGHRA, CDR2 YSYEKL. This CDR3 is 15 amino acids long. Trimming cost V 0 bases and J 7 bases, with 10 bases left between them. This chain's CDR3 is CASSQDPRLNSPLHF. The CDR3 region has the DNA TGCGCCAGCAGCCAAGACCCCAGGCTGAATTCACCCCTCCACTTT.

The V and J genes are TRBV20-1 and TRBJ2-3; 10 bases are shared with TRBD2. Germline-derived CDR1 and CDR2 are DFQATT and SNEGSKA (reference sequence). V lost 6 bases, J lost 0 bases, and 6 bases stayed unmatched. This CDR3 has 15 residues. CDR3 in amino acids: CSALAGGPSTDTQYF. The CDR3 DNA reads TGCAGTGCCTTAGCGGGAGGCCCAAGCACAGATACGCAGTATTTT.

This clonotype occurred a few times. The V gene is TRBV7-2, the J gene TRBJ2-3; the D gene is possibly TRBD2 (6 bases). Germline V gene sequence: CDR1 SGHTA, CDR2 FQGNSA. The CDR3 spans 15 residues. V was trimmed by 3 bases and J by 4 bases, leaving 14 bases between them. CDR3 amino acids: CASSFLAGSADTQYF. The CDR3 DNA follows: TGTGCCAGCAGCTTTCTGGCGGGGAGCGCAGATACGCAGTATTTT.

V is TRBV5-6 and J is TRBJ1-2; 9 bases fit TRBD1. The CDR3 has 11 residues. J was trimmed by 11 bases and V by 4 bases; bases with no gene match: 3. Germline V gene data show CDR1 as SGHDT and CDR2 as YYEEEE. The CDR3 sequence is CASSTTGGYTF. The CDR3 region has the DNA TGTGCCAGCAGCACGACAGGGGGATACACCTTC.

Notes on this clonotype: The junction shows a germline mismatch at one end, possibly a read error. The chain links TRBV10-3 to TRBJ1-6; D remains unclear. CDR1 and CDR2 (germline): ENHRY, SYGVKD. The CDR3 totals 14 residues. As DNA, the CDR3 is TGTGCCATCAGTTTCAGTGGTTTTAATTCACCACTCCACTTT. Encoded protein: CAISFSGFNSPLHF.

The chain is built from TRBV2 and TRBJ2-3; no clear D. CDR1 is SNHLY and CDR2 is FYNNEI in the germline V gene. The CDR3 extends over 12 amino acids. V lost 7 bases and J lost 2, with 7 bases in between. The CDR3 protein is CASNWYTDTQYF. The CDR3, as DNA: TGTGCCAGCAATTGGTACACAGATACGCAGTATTTT.

This clonotype came up a few times. The chain is built from TRBV20-1 and TRBJ2-5, with 10 positions matching TRBD2. This CDR3 is 15 amino acids long. Trimming took 5 bases from V and 4 from J; bases not matched to a gene: 10. Germline CDR1 DFQATT, CDR2 SNEGSKA (reference sequence). The CDR3 spells CSAPRLAGVPETQYF. The CDR3 DNA sequence: TGCAGTGCTCCAAGGCTAGCGGGAGTACCAGAGACCCAGTACTTC.

The gene calls are TRBV2 and TRBJ2-3; D remains unclear. CDR1 and CDR2 from the germline V gene are SNHLY and FYNNEI. With 3 bases removed from V and 2 bases from J, the gap between germline ends came to 9 bases. This CDR3 comprises 14 residues. CDR3 in DNA: TGTGCCAGCAGTGAGGGCCTGTCCACAGATACGCAGTATTTT. Translating gives CASSEGLSTDTQYF. Full variable domain (outside the CDR3, taken from reference TRBV2 and TRBJ2-3): EPEVTQTPSHQVTQMGQEVILRCVPISNHLYFYWYRQILGQKVEFLVSFYNNEISEKSEIFDDQFSVERPDGSNFTLKIRSTKLEDSAMYFCASSEGLSTDTQYFGPGTRLTVL.

This rearrangement joins TRBV5-5 to TRBJ1-1; D may be TRBD1 (5 bases). The CDR3 covers 14 residues. Germline CDR1 SGHKS, CDR2 YYEKEE (reference sequence). The germline V and J ends were trimmed by 0 bases and 3 bases, with 9 bases remaining between them. The CDR3 DNA sequence: TGTGCCAGCAGCTTGGGAGCAGGGCACACTGAAGCTTTCTTT. Translation gives CASSLGAGHTEAFF.